What follows are 10 T cell receptor beta chains derived from one specimen sequenced in a study of blood T cell repertoires in COVID-19. Profiling relied on immunoSEQ multiplex PCR, and the TCRdb table lists in-frame clones only, not all of them. The table includes over 250,000 clones, around 87% detected once. What was sequenced was PBMCs or T cells enriched from blood (not recorded which). These receptors came from a young woman who had recovered from COVID-19.

A note on this clone: Other DNA sequences within the sample encode an identical CDR3. The CDR3 protein is CASSLSSGNTIYF. The DNA for the CDR3 is TGTGCCAGCAGTCTGAGCTCTGGAAACACCATATATTTT. This chain connects TRBV12-3 or TRBV12-4 to TRBJ1-3, with D uncertain. V lost 5 bases to trimming and J lost 0 bases, with 5 bases between them. This CDR3 has 13 residues.

This chain connects TRBV7-2 to TRBJ2-3; 9 nucleotides line up with TRBD2. Trimming took 5 bases from V and 1 from J; bases not matched to a gene: 10. In germline, CDR1 is SGHTA, CDR2 FQGNSA. This CDR3 spans 17 amino acids. In DNA, the CDR3 is TGTGCCAGCAGCCCAGTTAGGGCTAGCGGGGGCACAGATACGCAGTATTTT. Its translation: CASSPVRASGGTDTQYF.

V usage is TRBV6-5 and J usage is TRBJ1-2; 8 bases fit TRBD1. CDR1 and CDR2 from the germline V gene are MNHEY and SVGAGI. V lost 0 bases to trimming and J lost 8 bases; unmatched junction nucleotides: 8. The CDR3 has 15 amino acids. The CDR3 sequence is CASSYSRTGWGGYTF. The DNA of the CDR3 is TGTGCCAGCAGTTACTCGCGGACAGGGTGGGGAGGCTACACCTTC.

The rearrangement links TRBV6-2 or TRBV6-3 to TRBJ1-2; D unclear. The length of the CDR3 is 13 residues. V lost 6 bases, J lost 3 bases, and 11 bases lay in between. CDR1 is MNHEY, CDR2 SVGEGT, per germline. This CDR3 reads CASSPEGDYGYTF. CDR3 nucleotide sequence: TGTGCCAGCAGCCCCGAGGGCGACTATGGCTACACCTTC.

V usage is TRBV3-1 (or the pseudogene TRBV3-2) and J usage is TRBJ2-1; D is ambiguous. The CDR3 runs 15 residues. CDR1 is LGHDT and CDR2 is YNNKEL in the germline V gene (reference sequence). The V end was cut by 6 bases, the J end by 0 bases, with 12 bases between. The CDR3 DNA sequence: TGTGCCAGCAGGGCGCGGTATAGCTCCTACAATGAGCAGTTCTTC. Its translation is CASRARYSSYNEQFF.

The V call is TRBV19, the J call TRBJ2-1, with a tentative D call TRBD1 (6 bases). V lost 2 bases and J 7 bases, leaving 15 bases between the germline ends. CDR1 is LNHDA and CDR2 is SQIVND in the germline V gene (reference sequence). The CDR3 runs 15 residues. The CDR3, as DNA: TGTGCCAGTAGTATATACGGGACGAGGGGGAATGAGCAGTTCTTC. This translates into CASSIYGTRGNEQFF.

This chain links TRBV5-1 with TRBJ1-3; no clear D. Germline V gene data show CDR1 as SGHRS and CDR2 as YFSETQ. The CDR3 loop spans 13 amino acids. V lost 0 bases and J 4 bases, leaving 5 bases between the germline ends. The CDR3 loop reads CASSLDTGNTIYF. The CDR3 region has the DNA TGCGCCAGCAGCTTGGACACAGGAAACACCATATATTTT.

A word on this clone: Other nucleotide sequences in the sample specify the same CDR3. The V and J genes are TRBV19 and TRBJ2-1; TRBD2 matches 9 bases. Germline-derived CDR1 and CDR2 are LNHDA and SQIVND (reference sequence). The CDR3 extends over 15 amino acids. Trimming removed 3 bases from V and 1 base from J; junction bases left unmatched: 1. This chain's CDR3 is CASSMSGGSYNEQFF. As DNA, the CDR3 is TGTGCCAGTAGTATGAGCGGGGGGTCCTACAATGAGCAGTTCTTC.

The chain carries TRBV19 and TRBJ1-2; a possible D gene is TRBD1 (5 bases). Germline V CDR1 and CDR2: LNHDA, SQIVND (reference sequence). V was cut by 10 bases and J by 3 bases, with 18 bases left in between. The CDR3 sequence is 14 residues long. The CDR3 loop is CATLSGRGDYGYTF. In nucleotides, the CDR3 is TGTGCCACCTTAAGTGGGAGGGGAGACTATGGCTACACCTTC.

This chain uses TRBV5-6 with TRBJ1-5, with unresolved D. Trimming pared 2 bases from V and 1 base from J, leaving 7 bases between. Germline V gene sequence: CDR1 SGHDT, CDR2 YYEEEE. The CDR3 loop spans 14 amino acids. The chain's CDR3 is CASSFEGSNQPQHF. The CDR3 bases are TGTGCCAGCAGCTTCGAGGGAAGCAATCAGCCCCAGCATTTT.